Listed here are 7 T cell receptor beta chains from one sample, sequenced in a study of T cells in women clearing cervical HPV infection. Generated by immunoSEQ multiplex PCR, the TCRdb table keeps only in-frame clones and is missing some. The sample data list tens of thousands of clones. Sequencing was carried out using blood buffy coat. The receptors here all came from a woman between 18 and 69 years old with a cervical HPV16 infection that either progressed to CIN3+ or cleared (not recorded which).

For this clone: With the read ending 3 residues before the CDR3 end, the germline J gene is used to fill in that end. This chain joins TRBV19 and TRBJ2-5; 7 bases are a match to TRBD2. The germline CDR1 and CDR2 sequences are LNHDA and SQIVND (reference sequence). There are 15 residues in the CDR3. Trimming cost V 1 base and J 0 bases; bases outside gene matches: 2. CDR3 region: CASSIALADQETQYF. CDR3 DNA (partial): TGTGCCAGTAGTATAGCCCTAGCGGACCAAGAGACC.

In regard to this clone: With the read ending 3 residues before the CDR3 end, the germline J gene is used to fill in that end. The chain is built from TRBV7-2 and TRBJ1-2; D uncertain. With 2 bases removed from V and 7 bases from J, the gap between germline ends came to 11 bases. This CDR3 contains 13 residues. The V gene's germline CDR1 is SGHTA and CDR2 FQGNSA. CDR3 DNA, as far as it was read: TGTGCCAGCAGCTTATTCCGGGCGGGTGGC. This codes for CASSLFRAGG. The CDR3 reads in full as CASSLFRAGGYTF.

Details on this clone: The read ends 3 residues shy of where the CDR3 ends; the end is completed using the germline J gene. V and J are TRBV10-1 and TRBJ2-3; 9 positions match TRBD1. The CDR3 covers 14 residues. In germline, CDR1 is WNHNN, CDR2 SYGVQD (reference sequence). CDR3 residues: CASTKTGGKETQYF. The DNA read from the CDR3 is TGCGCCAGCACTAAGACAGGGGGGAAAGAGACG.

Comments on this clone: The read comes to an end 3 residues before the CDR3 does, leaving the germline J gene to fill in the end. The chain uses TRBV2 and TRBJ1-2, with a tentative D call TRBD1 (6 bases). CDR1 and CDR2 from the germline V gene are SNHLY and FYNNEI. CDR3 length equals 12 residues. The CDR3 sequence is CASRPRGPGYTF. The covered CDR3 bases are TGTGCCAGCAGGCCCAGGGGTCCAGGC.

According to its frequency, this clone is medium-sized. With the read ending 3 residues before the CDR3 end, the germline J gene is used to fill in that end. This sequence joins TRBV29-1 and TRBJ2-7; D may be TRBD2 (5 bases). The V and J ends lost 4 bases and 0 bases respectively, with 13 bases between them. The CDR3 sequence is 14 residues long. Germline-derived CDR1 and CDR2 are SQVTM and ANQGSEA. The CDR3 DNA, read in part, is TGCAGCGTTGGAGGGCCACCGGACTCCTACGAG. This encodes CSVGGPPDSYE. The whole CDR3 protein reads CSVGGPPDSYEQYF.

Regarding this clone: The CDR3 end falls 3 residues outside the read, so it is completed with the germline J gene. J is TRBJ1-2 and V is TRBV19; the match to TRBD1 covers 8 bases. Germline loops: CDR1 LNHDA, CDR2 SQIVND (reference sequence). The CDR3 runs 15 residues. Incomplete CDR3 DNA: TGTGCCAGTAGTACCCAGACAGGGGCTGGGGATACC. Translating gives CASSTQTGAGDT. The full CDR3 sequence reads CASSTQTGAGDTYTF.

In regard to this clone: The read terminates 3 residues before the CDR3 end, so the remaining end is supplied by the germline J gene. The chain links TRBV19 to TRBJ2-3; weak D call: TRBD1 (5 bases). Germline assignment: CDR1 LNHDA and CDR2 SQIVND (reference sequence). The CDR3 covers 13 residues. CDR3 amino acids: CASSIDGDRPQYF. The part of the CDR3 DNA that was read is TGTGCCAGTAGTATTGATGGTGACAGACCG.